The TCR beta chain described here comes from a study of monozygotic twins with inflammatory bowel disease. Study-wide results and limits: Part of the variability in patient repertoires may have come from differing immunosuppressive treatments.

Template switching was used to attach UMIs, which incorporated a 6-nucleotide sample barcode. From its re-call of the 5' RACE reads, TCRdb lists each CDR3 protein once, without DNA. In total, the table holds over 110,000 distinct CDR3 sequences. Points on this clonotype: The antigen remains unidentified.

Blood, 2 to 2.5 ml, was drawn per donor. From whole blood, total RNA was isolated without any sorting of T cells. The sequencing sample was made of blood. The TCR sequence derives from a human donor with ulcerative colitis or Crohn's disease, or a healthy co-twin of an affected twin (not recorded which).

CDR3 in amino acids: CASSPLGGYYEQYF. The V call is TRBV12-3 or TRBV12-4, the J call TRBJ2-7; lacking DNA, the TRBD1 call made by TCRdb goes unchecked. This CDR3 spans 14 amino acids.